These T cell receptor beta chains were read from a single sample in a study of blood T cell repertoires in COVID-19. Data came from immunoSEQ multiplex PCR; TCRdb stores just in-frame clones and leaves some out. The sample lists about 98,000 clones, 81% occurring once. Sequencing was carried out using peripheral blood. These receptors were taken from a woman older than 75 with acute or convalescent COVID-19. Each CDR3 is given with its conserved first and last residue. A D gene is named only where the DNA matches it firmly. A row's size may be missing; if present it is once, few, many or a size class.

CDR3nt	CDR3aa	len	d_gene	j_gene	v_gene	abundance
TGTGCCAGTAGTATTTTCCCGGACAGGGGGGTTGAAAAACTGTTTTTT	CASSIFPDRGVEKLFF	16	TRBD1	TRBJ1-4	TRBV19	.
TGCGCCAGCAGCATGGACAGTCCCCTTGGCAATGAGCAGTTCTTC	CASSMDSPLGNEQFF	15	.	TRBJ2-1	TRBV5-1	.
TGTGCCAGCAGTGAGGGTCTGGGGGCTAGGCAGCCCCAGCATTTT	CASSEGLGARQPQHF	15	.	TRBJ1-5	TRBV2	.
TGTGCCAGCAGTTTTAAATCCGCGAGTGAAGAGAGTTTCACTGAAGCTTTCTTT	CASSFKSASEESFTEAFF	18	.	TRBJ1-1	TRBV28	.
TGCGCCAGCAGTGAGTCGAGGGGACTTTACAATGAGCAGTTCTTC	CASSESRGLYNEQFF	15	.	TRBJ2-1	TRBV10-1	.
TGTGCCAGCTCACCCCCACAGGGTGACTATGGCTACACCTTC	CASSPPQGDYGYTF	14	.	TRBJ1-2	TRBV18	.
TGTGCCAGCAGCTTGGATACGGGGTTCGGGGAGACCCAGTACTTC	CASSLDTGFGETQYF	15	.	TRBJ2-5	TRBV5-4	.
TGTGCCAGCAGTGAAGGACAGGGAGCTAACTATGGCTACACCTTC	CASSEGQGANYGYTF	15	TRBD1	TRBJ1-2	TRBV6-1	.
TGCGCCAGCAGTTATACTGCAAGTGCTCGGGGAAACATTCAGTACTTC	CASSYTASARGNIQYF	16	.	TRBJ2-4	TRBV5-1	.
TGCAGCGTTGAAAGGGACAGATTTTATGGCTACACCTTC	CSVERDRFYGYTF	13	TRBD1	TRBJ1-2	TRBV29-1	.
TGTGCCAGCAGCTTATTCTCCAGGGAAGCGACCCAGTACTTC	CASSLFSREATQYF	14	.	TRBJ2-5	TRBV7-2	once
TGCGCCAGCAGTGAGCACAGAATGAACACTGAAGCTTTCTTT	CASSEHRMNTEAFF	14	.	TRBJ1-1	TRBV10-1	few
TGTGCCAGCAGCATCTCTAAGATGGACAGGGGGGGTGGCTACACCTTC	CASSISKMDRGGGYTF	16	TRBD1	TRBJ1-2	TRBV28	few
TGTGCCACCGAAGACGGGGGAACCAAAAACATTCAGTACTTC	CATEDGGTKNIQYF	14	.	TRBJ2-4	TRBV28	.
TGTGCCAGCAGCCGGAAAACAGGGAGCTCTGGAAACACCATATATTTT	CASSRKTGSSGNTIYF	16	.	TRBJ1-3	TRBV3-1/TRBV3-2	.
TGTGCCATCACCAGGGACGGGGGGAATTCACCCCTCCACTTT	CAITRDGGNSPLHF	14	.	TRBJ1-6	TRBV10-3	few
TGCGCCAGCAGCTTGGCGGGCAGGGTTCATGAGCAGTTCTTC	CASSLAGRVHEQFF	14	.	TRBJ2-1	TRBV5-1	once
TGTGCCAGTAGTAACCTAGGACAGGGGCCTCGATCGGCTGAAGCTTTCTTT	CASSNLGQGPRSAEAFF	17	TRBD1	TRBJ1-1	TRBV19	.
TGTGCCAGCAGTACAGGGGGGGATACGCAGTATTTT	CASSTGGDTQYF	12	TRBD1	TRBJ2-3	TRBV6-5	.
TGTGCCAGCAGTTCTAGTAGTTATGGCTACACCTTC	CASSSSSYGYTF	12	.	TRBJ1-2	TRBV12-3/TRBV12-4	once
TGTGCCAGCAGCCAAACAGGGGACTATGGCTACACCTTC	CASSQTGDYGYTF	13	TRBD1	TRBJ1-2	TRBV6-2/TRBV6-3	.
TGCGCCAGCAGCCAAGAAGGAGGCGGGAATTCACCCCTCCACTTT	CASSQEGGGNSPLHF	15	.	TRBJ1-6	TRBV4-3	few
TGTGCCTTAAGCGGGGGATCTAACTATGGCTACACCTTC	CALSGGSNYGYTF	13	.	TRBJ1-2	TRBV2	.
TGTGCCAGCTCACCCCCCGGGACAGCGTCCTACGAGCAGTACTTC	CASSPPGTASYEQYF	15	TRBD1	TRBJ2-7	TRBV18	.
TGTGCCGCAGGGAGAGCGGGGGGGCCTCTAGTTACCGGGGAGCTGTTTTTT	CAAGRAGGPLVTGELFF	17	TRBD2	TRBJ2-2	TRBV28	.
TGTGCCAGCAGCCAAGATACCCGTCCTAAAGACTACACCTTC	CASSQDTRPKDYTF	14	.	TRBJ1-2	TRBV3-1/TRBV3-2	.
TGTGCCAGCTCACGAGCACAGGAACCCTCCACTGAAGCTTTCTTT	CASSRAQEPSTEAFF	15	.	TRBJ1-1	TRBV18	.
TGTGCCAGCAGCTTGGACAGTAAAAACTATGGCTACACCTTC	CASSLDSKNYGYTF	14	.	TRBJ1-2	TRBV7-8	.
TGTGCCAGCAGTACAGCCTTGAACACTGAAGCTTTCTTT	CASSTALNTEAFF	13	.	TRBJ1-1	TRBV27	.
TGTGCCAGCAGTAACGACAGGGGATACACTGAAGCTTTCTTT	CASSNDRGYTEAFF	14	TRBD1	TRBJ1-1	TRBV2	.
TGCGCCAGCAGCCCGACCTCAGGGGGAGATTCACCCCTCCACTTT	CASSPTSGGDSPLHF	15	TRBD1	TRBJ1-6	TRBV5-1	few
TGTGCCAGCAGCGTAGCAGGGGGTCACTCTGGAAACACCATATATTTT	CASSVAGGHSGNTIYF	16	TRBD1	TRBJ1-3	TRBV9	.
TGTGCCAGCAGTTATAGGGGGGGCCCCTACGAGCAGTACTTC	CASSYRGGPYEQYF	14	.	TRBJ2-7	TRBV6-2/TRBV6-3	.
TGTGCCAGCACTCCGGGTAGATATAGCAATCAGCCCCAGCATTTT	CASTPGRYSNQPQHF	15	.	TRBJ1-5	TRBV28	.
TGTGCCAGCAGGGCACCGGGACAGAAGTCTTTCTTT	CASRAPGQKSFF	12	TRBD1	TRBJ1-1	TRBV6-5	.
TGTGCCAGCTCACCAGGCGGGGAGCAGCCCCAGCATTTT	CASSPGGEQPQHF	13	.	TRBJ1-5	TRBV18	.
TGTGCCAGCAAAACAAAGGGGCAGGGGGTCGACACAGATACGCAGTATTTT	CASKTKGQGVDTDTQYF	17	TRBD1	TRBJ2-3	TRBV9	.
TGTGCCAGCAGTTACCGTTTCGGTAATAATGAAAAACTGTTTTTT	CASSYRFGNNEKLFF	15	.	TRBJ1-4	TRBV6-5	.
TGTGCCAGCTCCGGGGGGGGTCAAGGCAATGAGCAGTTCTTC	CASSGGGQGNEQFF	14	TRBD2	TRBJ2-1	TRBV5-4	.
TGTGCCAGCAGTACGGGGATCACATTGCAAGAGACCCAGTACTTC	CASSTGITLQETQYF	15	.	TRBJ2-5	TRBV11-2	.
TGTGCCAGCAGCCACCCAACAGGGTACGGGACTGAAGCTTTCTTT	CASSHPTGYGTEAFF	15	.	TRBJ1-1	TRBV3-1/TRBV3-2	.
TGTGCCAGCTCACCACCTACAGGGAACATTATGAACACTGAAGCTTTCTTT	CASSPPTGNIMNTEAFF	17	.	TRBJ1-1	TRBV18	.
TGTGCCAGCAGCCCGCGGGGGACAGGGATCTTGCACTATGGCTACACCTTC	CASSPRGTGILHYGYTF	17	TRBD1	TRBJ1-2	TRBV27	.
TGTGCCAGCAGTCCCTATATGAACACTGAAGCTTTCTTT	CASSPYMNTEAFF	13	.	TRBJ1-1	TRBV6-5	.